What follows are 2 T cell receptor beta chains derived from one specimen sequenced in a study of graft-versus-host responses after intestinal transplantation (dated by TCRdb to about 2021). These receptors' antigens are unknown. Libraries were made using the immunoSEQ multiplex PCR assay. Held by TCRdb, this immuneACCESS table contains in-frame sequences only and omits some clones. Under half of the omission traces to an unresolved V gene where checked; the cause of the rest is unknown. The sample contains tens of thousands of clones, 90% to 95% of them found a single time. In total, the top ten clones hold approximately 0.4% of the sample. The time point label of this sample denotes: cells obtained before transplantation from donor or recipient. Specimen: unstimulated CD4+ T cells sorted from spleen or lymph node cells, collected before transplant. These receptors were taken from a human donor who was the organ donor for an intestinal transplant.

The J gene is TRBJ2-5, the V gene TRBV19, with D tentatively TRBD2 (7 bases). The germline gives CDR1 LNHDA, CDR2 SQIVND (reference sequence). V lost 1 base to trimming and J lost 5 bases, with 8 bases between them. The CDR3 has 13 amino acids. CDR3 loop: CASSIAGGETQYF. The CDR3 DNA reads as TGTGCCAGTAGTATAGCGGGGGGCGAGACCCAGTACTTC. The variable domain in full, completed from reference TRBV19 and TRBJ2-5, reads DGGITQSPKYLFRKEGQNVTLSCEQNLNHDAMYWYRQDPGQGLRLIYYSQIVNDFQKGDIAEGYSVSREKKESFPLTVTSAQKNPTAFYLCASSIAGGETQYFGPGTRLLVL.

The J gene is TRBJ1-2, the V gene TRBV6-6, with unresolved D. V shed 2 bases and J shed 0 bases, with 4 bases lying between them. CDR3 size: 13 residues. Germline V CDR1 and CDR2: MNHNY, SVGAGI (reference sequence). The CDR3 nucleotides are TGTGCCAGCAGTTACGGTCCTAACTATGGCTACACCTTC. It encodes CASSYGPNYGYTF.